This T cell receptor (beta chain) was documented in a study of blood T cell repertoires in COVID-19. The CDR3 covers 17 residues. The trim removed 0 bases at V and 4 bases at J, leaving 9 bases unmatched. Germline CDR1 and CDR2: MGHRA and YSYEKL. Sequencing was performed with immunoSEQ multiplex PCR; in TCRdb, only in-frame clones are kept and a portion is missing. The data hold 70,000 to 95,000 clones, with roughly 90% observed a single time. The rearrangement uses TRBV4-1 and TRBJ2-1; 7 nucleotides align to TRBD2. This TCR was sampled from a man aged 50 or older with COVID-19, enrolled during active disease. Sequenced: peripheral blood. Written as DNA, the CDR3 is TGCGCCAGCAGCCAAGATGAGGCTAGCGGAGCTTACAATGAGCAGTTCTTC. Protein product: CASSQDEASGAYNEQFF.